This TCR beta chain was profiled in a study of T cells in Graves' hyperthyroidism and ophthalmopathy. The study's findings and limits: Most expanded thyroid clonotypes above 0.001 recurred in blood.

Ten or more counts support this clonotype. Its antigen is not identified. RNA transcripts gave rise to amplified TCR beta CDR3 regions. A first-round RT-PCR of the TCR CDR3 used the HTBI primer set. TCRdb ran MiXCR on the multiplex PCR reads and lists one entry per CDR3 protein. The sample records approximately 400,000 distinct CDR3 sequences, approximately 14% being singletons. Germline CDR1 and CDR2: MNHEY and SMNVEV (reference sequence). V was trimmed by 4 bases and J by 0 bases, leaving 7 bases between them. The CDR3 has 14 residues. Fresh peripheral blood, roughly 10 ml of it, supplied the PBMCs. The material sequenced was blood. This receptor was obtained from a woman between 18 and 29 years old with Graves' hyperthyroidism. The rearrangement joins TRBV27 to TRBJ1-5; D remains unclear. CDR3 loop: CASSYRNSNQPQHF. CDR3 coding DNA: TGTGCCAGCAGTTATCGTAATAGCAATCAGCCCCAGCATTTT.